What follows is one T cell receptor beta chain and its context. Measured with immunoSEQ multiplex PCR; TCRdb has only the in-frame clones, and not every one. The table includes 2 million to 2.5 million clones, about 94% detected once. These data are taken from a study of shared clonotypes between healthy human individuals. Donors were Caucasian adults residing in Nashville, Tennessee, USA. The CDR3 sequence is 14 residues long. The germline V gene has CDR1 ENHRY and CDR2 SYGVKD. The V segment lost 4 bases and the J segment 4 bases; nucleotides outside the gene matches: 3. Sequencing was done on a sample of naive CD4+ T cells sorted from blood. Stated subset: CD45RA+ positively selected. The chain has TRBV10-3 and TRBJ1-2; 10 bases map to TRBD1. The clonotype originates from a man younger than 35 in good health. In DNA form, the CDR3 reads TGTGCCATCAGTGGGACAGGGGGGGTCTATGGCTACACCTTC. Encoded protein: CAISGTGGVYGYTF.